One sample yielded the 31 T cell receptor beta chains listed below, sequenced in a study of blood T cell repertoires in COVID-19. Sequenced by immunoSEQ multiplex PCR; TCRdb stores in-frame clones only, minus some. The profile covers about 190,000 clones, with over 75% appearing a single time and around 11% taken by the ten largest. The sample was peripheral blood. The source is a woman between 50 and 59 years old with acute or convalescent COVID-19.

This chain connects TRBV11-2 to TRBJ2-7; 7 positions match TRBD2. J lost 3 bases, V lost 7 bases, and 9 bases had no gene match. Germline CDR1 and CDR2: SGHAT and FQNNGV. The CDR3 totals 14 residues. The CDR3 loop is CASTQAGRYYEQYF. The DNA for the CDR3 is TGTGCCAGCACCCAAGCGGGGCGGTACTACGAGCAGTACTTC.

V is TRBV4-2 and J is TRBJ2-2; 7 nucleotides match TRBD2. This CDR3 spans 15 amino acids. The ends lost 4 bases at V and 0 bases at J; junction bases unmatched: 2. CDR1 and CDR2 from the germline V gene are LGHNA and YNFKEQ. The CDR3 is CASSLGLANTGELFF. The CDR3 nucleotides are TGTGCCAGCAGCCTCGGACTAGCGAACACCGGGGAGCTGTTTTTT.

This clone was found a few times. This chain connects TRBV19 to TRBJ1-1; 8 bases line up with TRBD1. Losses at the gene ends were 3 bases for V and 3 bases for J; bases not matched to a gene: 9. The CDR3 is 16 residues long. The germline V gene has CDR1 LNHDA and CDR2 SQIVND (reference sequence). The chain's CDR3 is CASSIYGRTGHTEAFF. CDR3 nucleotides: TGTGCCAGTAGTATTTACGGGCGGACAGGGCACACTGAAGCTTTCTTT.

This rearrangement joins TRBV14 to TRBJ2-1; D may be TRBD1 (6 bases). V was cut by 1 base and J by 2 bases, with 9 bases left in between. CDR3 length equals 15 residues. Per the germline V gene, CDR1 is SGHDN and CDR2 is FVKESK. This CDR3 is CASSQGQGPYNEQFF. The DNA for the CDR3 is TGTGCCAGCAGCCAAGGGCAGGGGCCCTACAATGAGCAGTTCTTC.

The chain employs TRBV11-1 and TRBJ1-6; weak D call: TRBD1 (6 bases). Germline assignment: CDR1 SGHAT and CDR2 FQDESV (reference sequence). V was pared by 1 base and J by 7 bases, with 11 bases between. CDR3 length: 15 residues. CDR3 DNA sequence: TGTGCCAGCAGCTTAGACAGGGTCGGAAATTCACCCCTCCACTTT. This sequence encodes CASSLDRVGNSPLHF.

The gene calls are TRBV29-1 and TRBJ2-7, with 9 bases lining up with TRBD1. Trimming removed 3 bases from V and 4 bases from J; junction bases left unmatched: 7. This CDR3 region has 14 residues. The germline V gene encodes CDR1 SQVTM and CDR2 ANQGSEA. The CDR3: CSVEGQGKAYEQYF. The CDR3, as DNA: TGCAGCGTTGAGGGACAGGGAAAAGCGTACGAGCAGTACTTC.

This chain joins TRBV19 and TRBJ1-1, with 9 bases fitting TRBD1. CDR1 is LNHDA and CDR2 is SQIVND in the germline V gene (reference sequence). The CDR3 totals 16 residues. The V segment lost 6 bases and the J segment 7 bases; nucleotides outside the gene matches: 15. The CDR3 DNA sequence: TGTGCCAGTAGCGAAGGGGGGGGGACAGGGAACGGTGAAGCTTTCTTT. Translation gives CASSEGGGTGNGEAFF. Full variable domain (remainder filled in from reference TRBV19 and TRBJ1-1): DGGITQSPKYLFRKEGQNVTLSCEQNLNHDAMYWYRQDPGQGLRLIYYSQIVNDFQKGDIAEGYSVSREKKESFPLTVTSAQKNPTAFYLCASSEGGGTGNGEAFFGQGTRLTVV.

This clone came up a few times. The CDR3 sequence is CASTPTQGSVNTEAFF. As DNA, the CDR3 is TGTGCCAGCACCCCCACACAGGGGTCCGTGAACACTGAAGCTTTCTTT. The rearrangement links TRBV7-8 to TRBJ1-1, with 7 nucleotides matching TRBD1. The CDR3 runs 16 residues. V lost 7 bases to trimming and J lost 0 bases; unmatched junction nucleotides: 11. Germline V CDR1 and CDR2: SGHVS, FQNEAQ.

The chain's CDR3 is CASSPQGAGWAFF. CDR3 coding DNA: TGTGCCAGCAGCCCACAGGGGGCCGGGTGGGCTTTCTTT. The chain recombines TRBV14 with TRBJ1-1; TRBD1 matches 9 bases. V dropped 4 bases and J dropped 11; count of bases not matched to a gene: 8. Germline-derived CDR1 and CDR2 are SGHDN and FVKESK. This CDR3 is 13 amino acids long.

The chain joins TRBV29-1 to TRBJ2-1; 7 nucleotides align to TRBD1. The CDR3 covers 12 residues. V dropped 0 bases and J dropped 11; count of bases not matched to a gene: 4. Germline assignment: CDR1 SQVTM and CDR2 ANQGSEA. In nucleotides, the CDR3 is TGCAGCGTTGAAGATAGGGGGCAGCAGCAGTTCTTC. The encoded protein is CSVEDRGQQQFF.

This clone was recorded only once. The chain is built from TRBV19 and TRBJ1-5; 7 nucleotides match TRBD1. CDR1 LNHDA and CDR2 SQIVND come from the germline V gene (reference sequence). The CDR3 has 13 amino acids. The trim removed 6 bases at V and 4 bases at J, leaving 3 bases unmatched. Written as DNA, the CDR3 is TGTGCCAGTAGCTTGACAGGGAATCAGCCCCAGCATTTT. Translation: CASSLTGNQPQHF.

This clone was detected only a few times. The gene calls are TRBV3-1 (or the pseudogene TRBV3-2) and TRBJ1-4, with 7 nucleotides matching TRBD1. The CDR3 loop spans 16 amino acids. Germline V lookup: CDR1 LGHDT, CDR2 YNNKEL (reference sequence). J gave up 6 bases and V 0 bases, and 7 bases lay outside the gene matches. CDR3 sequence (DNA): TGTGCCAGCAGCCAAGATGCGACAGGGTCATATGAAAAACTGTTTTTT. Translation gives CASSQDATGSYEKLFF.

A word on this clone: Other DNA sequences from this sample encode an identical CDR3 as well. DNA for the CDR3: TGTGCCAGCAGCGTAGCCCAGTATAATTCACCCCTCCACTTT. As protein: CASSVAQYNSPLHF. J is TRBJ1-6 and V is TRBV9; D is ambiguous. V was shortened by 0 bases and J by 4 bases, with 5 bases between the two germline ends. Germline-derived CDR1 and CDR2 are SGDLS and YYNGEE. The CDR3 consists of 14 residues.

The chain has TRBV12-3 or TRBV12-4 and TRBJ1-1; D remains ambiguous. The V end was cut by 7 bases, the J end by 4 bases, with 10 bases between. The CDR3 is 12 residues long. The CDR3 is CASTSSGTEAFF. CDR3 nucleotides: TGTGCCAGCACCTCCTCCGGCACTGAAGCTTTCTTT.

The CDR3 here is CASSLQRAGGSYEQYF. For the CDR3, the DNA is TGCGCCAGCAGCTTACAAAGGGCAGGGGGATCCTACGAGCAGTACTTC. The chain has TRBV5-1 and TRBJ2-7; 7 nucleotides match TRBD1. V shed 2 bases and J 1 base; nucleotides not matched to a gene: 9. Germline CDR1 and CDR2: SGHRS and YFSETQ. This CDR3 has 16 amino acids.

The J gene is TRBJ2-1, the V gene TRBV2; 13 positions agree with TRBD2. V gave up 6 bases and J gave up 0 bases; unmatched junction bases: 14. CDR1 and CDR2 from the germline V gene are SNHLY and FYNNEI. The CDR3 runs to 20 residues. CDR3 coding DNA: TGTGCCAGCAGAGGACGACCGGGACTAGCGGGATGGAGCTCCTACAATGAGCAGTTCTTC. Amino acids: CASRGRPGLAGWSSYNEQFF.

V usage is TRBV6-5 and J usage is TRBJ2-4; D is perhaps TRBD2 (6 bases). Per the germline V gene, CDR1 is MNHEY and CDR2 is SVGAGI. The CDR3 consists of 13 residues. The germline V and J ends were trimmed by 8 bases and 0 bases, with 8 bases remaining between them. CDR3 nucleotides: TGTGCCAGCGGGGGACTAGCCAAAAACATTCAGTACTTC. Amino acids: CASGGLAKNIQYF.

In this sample, this clone turned up a few times. The chain couples TRBV29-1 to TRBJ2-7, with 8 bases identical to TRBD2. Per the germline V gene, CDR1 is SQVTM and CDR2 is ANQGSEA. V lost 6 bases, J lost 0 bases, and 10 bases stayed unmatched. The length of the CDR3 is 15 residues. Here the CDR3 DNA reads TGCAGCGTAGGCGGGGGGCCGATTTTCTCCTACGAGCAGTACTTC. Its protein is CSVGGGPIFSYEQYF.

The chain has TRBV27 and TRBJ1-6; D gene unclear. Germline values: CDR1 MNHEY, CDR2 SMNVEV (reference sequence). There are 16 residues in the CDR3. Between the trimmed V and J ends, which lost 5 bases and 10 bases, there was a span of 21 bases. The CDR3: CASSLKLTIKGSPLHF. The DNA of the CDR3 is TGTGCCAGCAGTCTCAAGCTGACAATCAAAGGCTCACCCCTCCACTTT.

The J gene is TRBJ1-2, the V gene TRBV18, with D perhaps matching TRBD1 (5 bases). Per the germline V gene, CDR1 is KGHSH and CDR2 is LQKENI. V was cut by 6 bases and J by 3 bases, with 11 bases left in between. This CDR3 spans 13 amino acids. CDR3 DNA: TGTGCCAGCTCGTCGGGGGGGGACTATGGCTACACCTTC. Its protein product is CASSSGGDYGYTF. Full variable domain (remainder filled in from reference TRBV18 and TRBJ1-2): NAGVMQNPRHLVRRRGQEARLRCSPMKGHSHVYWYRQLPEEGLKFMVYLQKENIIDESGMPKERFSAEFPKEGPSILRIQQVVRGDSAAYFCASSSGGDYGYTFGSGTRLTVV.

The gene calls are TRBV7-8 and TRBJ1-1; perhaps TRBD1 as D (5 bases). This CDR3 is built from 17 residues. The V gene's germline CDR1 is SGHVS and CDR2 FQNEAQ. V lost 1 base and J lost 0, with 15 bases in between. The CDR3, as DNA: TGTGCCAGCAGCTTAGAGGTCGGTCAGGGTCTGAACACTGAAGCTTTCTTT. This encodes CASSLEVGQGLNTEAFF.

The chain links TRBV9 to TRBJ2-7; no definite D call. The CDR3 sequence is 14 residues long. Trimming left V 0 bases short and J 1 base short, with 8 bases between. CDR1 SGDLS and CDR2 YYNGEE come from the germline V gene. CDR3 residues: CASSVGVGSYEQYF. The CDR3 DNA is TGTGCCAGCAGCGTAGGAGTCGGTTCCTACGAGCAGTACTTC.

This clone has just a few counts. V gene TRBV4-2 combines with J gene TRBJ1-5; 9 bases are shared with TRBD1. Trimming removed 0 bases from V and 6 bases from J; junction bases left unmatched: 6. The CDR3 extends over 16 amino acids. From germline, CDR1 is LGHNA and CDR2 YNFKEQ. CDR3 sequence (DNA): TGTGCCAGCAGCCAAGACAGACAGGGGGTTTTTCAGCCCCAGCATTTT. Protein product: CASSQDRQGVFQPQHF.

In its sample, this clone was seen many times. V and J are TRBV18 and TRBJ2-3, with D tentatively TRBD1 (6 bases). CDR1 is KGHSH and CDR2 is LQKENI in the germline V gene. This CDR3 spans 15 amino acids. The V end lost 3 bases, the J end lost 1 base, and 11 bases lay between the germline ends. In DNA form, the CDR3 reads TGTGCCAGCTCACCTACAGGGATCGGCACAGATACGCAGTATTTT. It specifies CASSPTGIGTDTQYF.

This chain joins TRBV4-3 and TRBJ2-3; 8 bases line up with TRBD1. The CDR3 consists of 15 residues. Trimming removed 4 bases from V and 0 bases from J; junction bases left unmatched: 3. Germline-derived CDR1 and CDR2 are LGHNA and YSLEER. CDR3 sequence (DNA): TGCGCCAGCAGCCGCGGACAGGGAAGCACAGATACGCAGTATTTT. Protein sequence: CASSRGQGSTDTQYF.

This clone was seen only a few times. The V and J genes are TRBV6-6 and TRBJ1-1; TRBD1 matches at 10 bases. The CDR3 extends over 13 amino acids. V was pared by 2 bases and J by 8 bases, with 2 bases of the junction left unmatched. Germline-derived CDR1 and CDR2 are MNHNY and SVGAGI (reference sequence). The CDR3 DNA reads as TGTGCCAGCAGTTACCCGGACAGGGGGGAAGCTTTCTTT. Translation: CASSYPDRGEAFF.

The genes are TRBV2 and TRBJ2-3; perhaps TRBD2 as D (6 bases). Germline loops: CDR1 SNHLY, CDR2 FYNNEI. Trimming shortened V by 9 bases and J by 6 bases, and 13 bases separated the two germline ends. CDR3 size: 12 residues. The chain's CDR3 is CASHGSRDTQYF. CDR3 bases: TGTGCCAGTCACGGGAGTAGGGATACGCAGTATTTT.

This clone was counted only a few times. The CDR3 spells CASSRGGSNEKLFF. The CDR3 DNA sequence: TGTGCCAGCAGCCGCGGAGGGTCTAATGAAAAACTGTTTTTT. The genes are TRBV14 and TRBJ1-4; the D is unclear. V was shortened by 4 bases and J by 3 bases, with 9 bases between the two germline ends. This CDR3 is 14 amino acids long. The germline CDR1 and CDR2 sequences are SGHDN and FVKESK. Full variable domain (remainder filled in from reference TRBV14 and TRBJ1-4): EAGVTQFPSHSVIEKGQTVTLRCDPISGHDNLYWYRRVMGKEIKFLLHFVKESKQDESGMPNNRFLAERTGGTYSTLKVQPAELEDSGVYFCASSRGGSNEKLFFGSGTQLSVL.

In this sample, this clone turned up a few times. The chain links TRBV2 to TRBJ1-6; D remains ambiguous. Germline assignment: CDR1 SNHLY and CDR2 FYNNEI. The CDR3 is 17 amino acids. V was trimmed by 3 bases and J by 6 bases, leaving 18 bases between them. CDR3 sequence: CASSEGFRTVVNSPLHF. CDR3 bases: TGTGCCAGCAGTGAGGGCTTCCGAACAGTAGTTAATTCACCCCTCCACTTT. Based on the CDR3 plus reference TRBV2 and TRBJ1-6, the full variable domain is EPEVTQTPSHQVTQMGQEVILRCVPISNHLYFYWYRQILGQKVEFLVSFYNNEISEKSEIFDDQFSVERPDGSNFTLKIRSTKLEDSAMYFCASSEGFRTVVNSPLHFGNGTRLTVT.

The rearrangement uses TRBV19 and TRBJ2-1; 9 bases map to TRBD2. The V gene's germline CDR1 is LNHDA and CDR2 SQIVND (reference sequence). Losses at the gene ends were 10 bases for V and 3 bases for J; bases not matched to a gene: 4. The CDR3 totals 13 residues. DNA of the CDR3: TGTGCCACTAGACTAGCGGTCTACAATGAGCAGTTCTTC. Encoded protein: CATRLAVYNEQFF.

The CDR3 bases are TGTGCCAGCAGTGTGGGAGGGGGGGAGCAGTACTTC. Residues: CASSVGGGEQYF. The chain joins TRBV2 to TRBJ2-7; TRBD2 might be the D (7 bases). Germline CDR1 reads SNHLY; CDR2 reads FYNNEI. Between the trimmed V and J ends, which lost 4 bases and 7 bases, there was a span of 11 bases. The CDR3 contains 12 residues.